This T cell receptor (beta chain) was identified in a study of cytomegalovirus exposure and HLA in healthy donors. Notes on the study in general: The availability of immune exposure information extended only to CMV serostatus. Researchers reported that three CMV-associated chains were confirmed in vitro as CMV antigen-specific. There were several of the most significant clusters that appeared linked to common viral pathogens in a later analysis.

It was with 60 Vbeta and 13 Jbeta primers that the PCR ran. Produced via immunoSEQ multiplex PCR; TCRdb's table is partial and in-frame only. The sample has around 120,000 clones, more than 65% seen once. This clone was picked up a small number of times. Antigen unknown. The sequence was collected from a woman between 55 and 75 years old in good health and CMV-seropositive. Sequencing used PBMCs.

Here the CDR3 DNA reads TGTGCCAGCATTCGGATGACAGGAACAAACACTGAAGCTTTCTTT. Its protein product is CASIRMTGTNTEAFF. The chain couples TRBV6-1 to TRBJ1-1; weak D call: TRBD1 (6 bases). Germline CDR1 and CDR2: MNHNS and SASEGT. Trimming removed 7 bases from V and 2 bases from J, with 17 bases in between. This CDR3 is built from 15 residues.